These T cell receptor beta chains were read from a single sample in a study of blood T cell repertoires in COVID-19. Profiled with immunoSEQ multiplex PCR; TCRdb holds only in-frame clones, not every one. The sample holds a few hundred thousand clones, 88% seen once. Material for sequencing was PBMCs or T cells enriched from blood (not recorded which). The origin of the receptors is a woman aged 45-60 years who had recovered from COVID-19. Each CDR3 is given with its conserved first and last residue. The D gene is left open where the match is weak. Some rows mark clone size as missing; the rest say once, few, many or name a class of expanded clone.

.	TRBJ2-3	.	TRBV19	CASSAPPNSDTQYF	TGTGCCAGTAGTGCCCCCCCGAACTCAGATACGCAGTATTTT
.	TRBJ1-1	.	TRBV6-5	CASSYSPGKNTEAFF	TGTGCCAGCAGTTACTCGCCAGGGAAGAACACTGAAGCTTTCTTT
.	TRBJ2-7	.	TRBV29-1	CSVKGGLYEQYF	TGCAGCGTGAAGGGCGGACTCTACGAGCAGTACTTC
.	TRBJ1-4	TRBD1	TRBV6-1	CASSELERQGNEKLFF	TGTGCCAGCAGTGAACTTGAGAGACAGGGTAATGAAAAACTGTTTTTT
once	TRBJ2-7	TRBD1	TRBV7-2	CASRLGQGRYEQYF	TGTGCCAGCAGGCTAGGACAGGGGAGATACGAGCAGTACTTC
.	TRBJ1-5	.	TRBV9	CASNRGPNQPQHF	TGTGCCAGCAATCGAGGGCCCAATCAGCCCCAGCATTTT
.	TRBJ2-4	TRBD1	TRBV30	CAWSRMGQGKNIQYF	TGTGCCTGGAGTAGGATGGGACAGGGAAAAAACATTCAGTACTTC
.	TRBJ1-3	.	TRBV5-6	CASSFYRTGNTIYF	TGTGCCAGCAGCTTCTACAGGACGGGTAACACCATATATTTT
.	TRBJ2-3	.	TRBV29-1	CSVYNPTTSPDTQYF	TGCAGCGTGTACAACCCGACTACTAGCCCAGATACGCAGTATTTT
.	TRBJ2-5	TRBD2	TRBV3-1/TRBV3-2	CASSQGSGGGGETQYF	TGTGCCAGCAGCCAAGGTAGCGGGGGCGGGGGTGAGACCCAGTACTTC
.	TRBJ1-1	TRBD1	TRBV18	CASSRDRGNTEAFF	TGTGCCAGCTCACGCGACAGGGGGAACACTGAAGCTTTCTTT
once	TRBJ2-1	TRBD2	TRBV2	CASSSGTSGYNEQFF	TGTGCCAGCAGCTCCGGGACTAGCGGGTACAATGAGCAGTTCTTC
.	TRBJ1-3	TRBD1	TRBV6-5	CASSWGQAGNTIYF	TGTGCCAGCAGTTGGGGACAGGCCGGAAACACCATATATTTT
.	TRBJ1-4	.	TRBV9	CASSVDGQVNEKLFF	TGTGCCAGCAGCGTAGATGGGCAGGTTAATGAAAAACTGTTTTTT
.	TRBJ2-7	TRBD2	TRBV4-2	CASSPGGSKSYEQYF	TGTGCCAGCAGCCCGGGGGGGTCTAAGTCCTACGAGCAGTACTTC
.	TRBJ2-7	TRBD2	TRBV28	CASSLLAGGSYEQYF	TGTGCCAGCAGTTTACTAGCGGGAGGGTCCTACGAGCAGTACTTC
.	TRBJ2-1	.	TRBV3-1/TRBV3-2	CASSIYNEQFF	TGTGCCAGCAGCATATACAATGAGCAGTTCTTC
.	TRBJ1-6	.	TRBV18	CASSPGLGDNSPLHF	TGTGCCAGCTCACCAGGACTGGGTGATAATTCACCCCTCCACTTT
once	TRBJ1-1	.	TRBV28	CASSIPEGKGEAFF	TGTGCCAGCAGTATCCCCGAGGGTAAAGGTGAAGCTTTCTTT
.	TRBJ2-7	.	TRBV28	CASSFKRAGEQYF	TGTGCCAGCAGTTTCAAGAGGGCCGGCGAGCAGTACTTC
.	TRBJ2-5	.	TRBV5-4	CASSYGWGVQETQYF	TGTGCCAGCAGCTACGGATGGGGGGTCCAAGAGACCCAGTACTTC
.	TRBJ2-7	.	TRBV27	CASTPSGRKGQYF	TGTGCCAGCACACCCAGCGGGCGGAAGGGGCAGTACTTC
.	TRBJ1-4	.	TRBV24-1	CATSDGADEKLFF	TGTGCCACCAGTGATGGGGCGGATGAAAAACTGTTTTTT
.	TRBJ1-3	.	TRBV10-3	CAISESQGSAGNTIYF	TGTGCCATCAGTGAGTCTCAGGGATCGGCTGGAAACACCATATATTTT
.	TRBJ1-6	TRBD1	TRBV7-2	CASSLTGARNSPLHF	TGTGCCAGCAGCCTTACAGGGGCGCGGAATTCACCCCTCCACTTT
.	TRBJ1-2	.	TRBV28	CASSFPEGWGGYTF	TGTGCCAGCAGCTTCCCGGAGGGGTGGGGTGGCTACACCTTC
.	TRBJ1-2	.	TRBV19	CASSMGPNYGYTF	TGTGCCAGTAGTATGGGGCCTAACTATGGCTACACCTTC
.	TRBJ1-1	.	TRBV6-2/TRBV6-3	CASSYSQTGTEAFF	TGTGCCAGCAGTTACTCTCAAACGGGCACTGAAGCTTTCTTT
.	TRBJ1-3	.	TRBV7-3	CASSRDDSVGNTIYF	TGTGCCAGCAGCCGAGATGATTCTGTAGGAAACACCATATATTTT
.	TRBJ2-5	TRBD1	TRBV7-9	CASSPRGQGAWETQYF	TGTGCCAGCAGCCCAAGAGGACAGGGGGCTTGGGAGACCCAGTACTTC
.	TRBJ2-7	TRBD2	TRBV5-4	CASSARLAASYEQYF	TGTGCCAGCAGCGCACGACTAGCGGCATCCTACGAGCAGTACTTC
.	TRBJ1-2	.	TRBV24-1	CATSDLYGYTF	TGTGCCACCAGTGATCTCTACGGCTACACCTTC
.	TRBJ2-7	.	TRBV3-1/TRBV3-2	CASSLQGGSYEQYF	TGTGCCAGCAGCCTCCAGGGGGGCTCCTACGAGCAGTACTTC
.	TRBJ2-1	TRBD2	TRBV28	CASSLRAGGSYNERQFF	TGTGCCAGCAGTTTGAGGGCGGGAGGAAGCTACAATGAGCGGCAGTTCTTC
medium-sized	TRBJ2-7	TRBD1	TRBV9	CASSASQGAYEQYF	TGTGCCAGCAGCGCCTCACAGGGGGCCTACGAGCAGTACTTC
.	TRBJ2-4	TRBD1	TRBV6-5	CASRGTASKNIQYF	TGTGCCAGCAGGGGGACAGCCTCCAAAAACATTCAGTACTTC
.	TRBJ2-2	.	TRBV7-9	CASSPSLSNTGELFF	TGTGCCAGCAGCCCATCGCTATCGAACACCGGGGAGCTGTTTTTT
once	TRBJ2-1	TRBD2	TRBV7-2	CASSNPSGDSSYNEQFF	TGTGCCAGCAGCAACCCTAGCGGTGATAGCTCCTACAATGAGCAGTTCTTC
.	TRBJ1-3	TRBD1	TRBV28	CASSSGGEVDTIYF	TGTGCCAGCAGTTCAGGGGGCGAGGTTGACACCATATATTTT
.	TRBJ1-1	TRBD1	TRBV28	CASSPLFRRQGAPTDEAFF	TGTGCCAGCAGCCCCCTGTTTAGAAGACAGGGTGCCCCGACCGATGAAGCTTTCTTT
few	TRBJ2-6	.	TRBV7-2	CASSLTGTSGANVLTF	TGTGCCAGCAGCTTAACAGGCACCTCTGGGGCCAACGTCCTGACTTTC